These T cell receptor beta chains were read from a single sample in a study of blood T cells in healthy people across ages. TCRdb independently ran MiXCR on the 5' RACE reads; one entry per CDR3 protein. The sample holds some 1.4 million distinct CDR3 sequences, around 42% seen once. The specimen was blood. All receptors come from a woman between 18 and 29 years old in good health. Both conserved end residues are part of each CDR3. D genes are given only for firm matches. Some rows mark clone size as missing; the rest say once, few, many or name a class of expanded clone.

>TRBJ2-1|TRBD2|16|NA|TRBV20-1
TGCAGTGCTCTTGAGTACGGGACTAGCGGGAGAGATGAGCAGTTCTTC
CSALEYGTSGRDEQFF
>TRBJ1-2|TRBD1|14|NA|TRBV6-5
TGTGCCAGCAGTTCTTGGACAGGGGGCGATGGCTACACCTTC
CASSSWTGGDGYTF
>TRBJ1-2|NA|19|NA|TRBV5-1
TGCGCCAGCAGCCCCGATGCCGACATGGGGCTACGGTCTAACTATGGCTACACCTTC
CASSPDADMGLRSNYGYTF
>TRBJ1-1|NA|14|NA|TRBV10-3
TGTGCCATCAGTGAAGAGGGGCAGAACACTGAAGCTTTCTTT
CAISEEGQNTEAFF
>TRBJ2-7|TRBD1|14|NA|TRBV11-2
TGTGCCAGCACCTCGGGACAGGGGTACAATGAGCAGTACTTC
CASTSGQGYNEQYF
>TRBJ2-7|NA|11|NA|TRBV29-1
TGCAGCGTGGCGAGCTCCTACGATCAGTACTTC
CSVASSYDQYF
>TRBJ1-2|NA|15|NA|TRBV7-8
TGTGCCAGCAGCCCCCGACGGGTGATCAACTATGGCTACACCTTC
CASSPRRVINYGYTF
>TRBJ2-5|NA|14|NA|TRBV27
TGTGCCGGCAGTAAGTTGGGGCGCGAAGAGACCCAGTACTTC
CAGSKLGREETQYF
>TRBJ2-1|NA|12|NA|TRBV30
TGTGCCTGGAGCGAAGCGTGGGATGAGCAGTTCTTC
CAWSEAWDEQFF
>TRBJ1-6|NA|10|NA|TRBV20-1
TGCAGTGCTGGTCCCCCACCCCTCCACTTT
CSAGPPPLHF
>TRBJ2-3|NA|16|NA|TRBV6-5
TGTGCCAGCAGATCGGCGGGGGCCATGAGCACAGATACGCAGTATTTT
CASRSAGAMSTDTQYF
>TRBJ2-7|NA|13|few|TRBV2
TGTGCCAGCAGTAGGGGTGTCGGGCACGAGCAGTACTTC
CASSRGVGHEQYF
>TRBJ2-5|NA|12|NA|TRBV9
TGTGCCAGCAGCGTAGAACTGGAGACCCAGTACTTC
CASSVELETQYF
>TRBJ2-1|TRBD2|19|few|TRBV5-1
TGCGCCAGCAGCTTGGCCTCACTAGCGGATACAAGCTCCTACAATGAGCAGTTCTTC
CASSLASLADTSSYNEQFF